This T cell receptor (beta chain) was captured by sequencing in a study of CD8+CD57+ T cells in acquired aplastic anemia. Study details: DNA recovered from sorted CD4+ and CD8+ cells had a mean of about 3 ug.

The CDR3 spans 13 residues. Germline V gene sequence: CDR1 GTSNPN, CDR2 SVGIG (reference sequence). The sample holds a few counts of this clonotype. Its antigen remains unknown. Findings and limits, study-wide: Common to patients and controls were twenty-nine CD8+ CDR3 sequences.

The study profiled TCR beta VDJ and CDR3 using genomic DNA as template. MiXCR, run by TCRdb on the reads, gives a single entry per CDR3 protein. The repertoire holds a few hundred thousand distinct CDR3 sequences, with 65% to 75% as singletons. Sequencing was done on a sample of sorted CD4+, CD8+, or CD8+CD57+ T cells (not recorded which) from PBMCs. The chain carries TRBV30 and TRBJ1-5; the D gene is possibly TRBD1 (6 bases). The clonotype originates from a human donor in good health, serving as a control. The CDR3 DNA sequence: TGTGCGTCCGGGACACAAAGCAATCAGCCCCAGCATTTT. It codes for CASGTQSNQPQHF.